What follows are 22 T cell receptor beta chains derived from one specimen sequenced in a study of blood T cell repertoires in COVID-19. Measured with immunoSEQ multiplex PCR; TCRdb has only the in-frame clones, and not every one. The sample comprises around 100,000 clones, about 85% of which are singletons, and 2.1% rests with the top ten. The sequencing input was peripheral blood. Receptors were obtained from a human donor in a cohort sampled during active COVID-19.

The CDR3 protein is CSVVRNDRGFYEQYF. The CDR3 DNA reads as TGCAGCGTTGTTCGTAATGACAGGGGGTTTTACGAGCAGTACTTC. The chain employs TRBV29-1 and TRBJ2-7, with TRBD1 matching 9 bases. Trimming at V came to 4 bases and at J to 4 bases, leaving 11 bases not matched to a gene. The CDR3 loop spans 15 amino acids. The germline gives CDR1 SQVTM, CDR2 ANQGSEA.

This clone has just a few counts. The rearrangement links TRBV2 to TRBJ2-1; 9 bases align to TRBD2. Germline V lookup: CDR1 SNHLY, CDR2 FYNNEI. The V segment lost 7 bases and the J segment 3 bases; nucleotides outside the gene matches: 7. There are 15 residues in the CDR3. In DNA form, the CDR3 reads TGTGCCAGCACTTTACAGACTAGCGGCTACAATGAGCAGTTCTTC. It yields the protein CASTLQTSGYNEQFF.

The chain has TRBV10-1 and TRBJ2-5; TRBD1 matches 8 bases. The CDR3 totals 16 residues. In germline, CDR1 is WNHNN, CDR2 SYGVQD (reference sequence). V trimming: 6 bases; J trimming: 0 bases; junction bases outside the gene matches: 9. CDR3 loop: CASRHPRTGYQETQYF. The CDR3, as DNA: TGCGCCAGCAGACACCCCCGGACAGGGTACCAAGAGACCCAGTACTTC.

The chain couples TRBV5-4 to TRBJ2-3; 9 nucleotides align to TRBD2. Germline V gene data show CDR1 as SGHNT and CDR2 as YYREEE (reference sequence). The length of the CDR3 is 15 residues. V dropped 7 bases and J dropped 0; count of bases not matched to a gene: 6. The CDR3 reads CASRPSGTSTDTQYF. DNA of the CDR3: TGTGCCAGCCGCCCTAGCGGGACTAGCACAGATACGCAGTATTTT.

This clone has only one observation. Other DNA sequences from this sample encode an identical CDR3 as well. This rearrangement joins TRBV5-1 to TRBJ2-7; D ambiguous. Trimming removed 2 bases from V and 3 bases from J, with 6 bases in between. Germline V gene sequence: CDR1 SGHRS, CDR2 YFSETQ. This CDR3 has 12 residues. CDR3 bases: TGCGCCAGCAGCTTTAACAGCTACGAGCAGTACTTC. As protein: CASSFNSYEQYF.

The CDR3 DNA sequence: TGTGCCAGCAGGACAGGGATGGAGGACACTGAAGCTTTCTTT. Its translation: CASRTGMEDTEAFF. The genes are TRBV6-5 and TRBJ1-1; 7 nucleotides match TRBD1. The CDR3 length is 14 residues. CDR1 and CDR2 from the germline V gene are MNHEY and SVGAGI. V shed 6 bases, J shed 3 bases, and the junction held 7 bases outside the gene matches.

In this sample, this clone turned up once. CDR3 in amino acids: CATSDADRLIGAFF. In nucleotides, the CDR3 is TGTGCCACCAGTGATGCGGACAGGTTGATTGGAGCTTTCTTT. This chain uses TRBV24-1 with TRBJ1-1; 7 positions match TRBD1. The length of the CDR3 is 14 residues. V was pared by 3 bases and J by 10 bases, with 10 bases of the junction left unmatched. Germline CDR1 KGHDR, CDR2 SFDVKD.

V usage is TRBV6-5 and J usage is TRBJ1-1; D is unresolved. In germline, CDR1 is MNHEY, CDR2 SVGAGI. The CDR3 length is 16 residues. V was cut by 2 bases and J by 3 bases, with 16 bases left in between. The DNA for the CDR3 is TGTGCCAGCAGTTACCTACCGTTGAACCCCTACACTGAAGCTTTCTTT. It is translated as CASSYLPLNPYTEAFF.

The rearrangement uses TRBV3-1 (or the pseudogene TRBV3-2) and TRBJ2-7, with 9 nucleotides matching TRBD1. Trimming at V came to 4 bases and at J to 6 bases, leaving 7 bases not matched to a gene. Germline V gene lookup returns CDR1 LGHDT and CDR2 YNNKEL (reference sequence). The length of the CDR3 is 14 residues. The CDR3 region is CASSLRTGESEQYF. In DNA form, the CDR3 reads TGTGCCAGCAGCCTGAGGACAGGGGAGTCCGAGCAGTACTTC.

The chain has TRBV28 and TRBJ1-2; no clear D gene. The CDR3 runs 12 residues. The ends were cut back, 3 bases at V and 8 bases at J, with 10 bases in the middle. Germline values: CDR1 MDHEN, CDR2 SYDVKM. The CDR3 nucleotides are TGTGCCAGCAGTTTGGAGCAGTACGGCTACACCTTC. Translated: CASSLEQYGYTF.

V is TRBV4-3 and J is TRBJ2-7, with D unresolved. The CDR3 contains 17 residues. Germline V gene sequence: CDR1 LGHNA, CDR2 YSLEER. V lost 1 base and J 2 bases, leaving 18 bases between the germline ends. CDR3 coding DNA: TGCGCCAGCAGCCAAGCCCATTCCAGGTTGAGTCCCTACGAGCAGTACTTC. Amino acids: CASSQAHSRLSPYEQYF.

V is TRBV2 and J is TRBJ1-5; D is possibly TRBD1 (5 bases). Germline V CDR1 and CDR2: SNHLY, FYNNEI. This CDR3 is built from 15 residues. Between the trimmed V and J ends, which lost 9 bases and 2 bases, there was a span of 17 bases. CDR3 sequence (DNA): TGTGCCAGTGTGGGGGAGGGAATAGGCAATCAGCCCCAGCATTTT. Protein sequence: CASVGEGIGNQPQHF.

The chain combines TRBV18 with TRBJ1-5, with no clear D. Germline V gene sequence: CDR1 KGHSH, CDR2 LQKENI. The CDR3 is 12 residues long. The ends were cut back, 4 bases at V and 6 bases at J, with 7 bases in the middle. The CDR3 loop is CASSRAGQPQHF. The CDR3 nucleotides are TGTGCCAGCTCACGAGCAGGTCAGCCCCAGCATTTT.

V is TRBV7-3 and J is TRBJ2-1, with 7 bases aligning to TRBD2. This CDR3 region has 15 residues. The V segment lost 5 bases and the J segment 4 bases; nucleotides outside the gene matches: 8. Germline V gives CDR1 SGHTA, CDR2 FQGTGA. The CDR3 nucleotides are TGTGCCAGCAGCCCTGTGGGAGGGCAGTACAATGAGCAGTTCTTC. The encoded protein is CASSPVGGQYNEQFF. Using reference TRBV7-3 and TRBJ2-1 for the parts outside the CDR3, the full variable domain is GAGVSQTPSNKVTEKGKYVELRCDPISGHTALYWYRQSLGQGPEFLIYFQGTGAADDSGLPNDRFFAVRPEGSVSTLKIQRTERGDSAVYLCASSPVGGQYNEQFFGPGTRLTVL.

The genes are TRBV28 and TRBJ1-5, with 10 bases fitting TRBD1. Trimming cost V 11 bases and J 6 bases; bases outside gene matches: 4. This CDR3 has 12 amino acids. CDR1 is MDHEN and CDR2 is SYDVKM in the germline V gene. Written as DNA, the CDR3 is TGTGCCGGGGGACAGGGGCTTCAGCCCCAGCATTTT. The encoded protein is CAGGQGLQPQHF.

This clone was seen ten or more times. This chain uses TRBV18 with TRBJ2-1; D is possibly TRBD2 (6 bases). Trimming removed 3 bases at V and 5 bases at J, with 17 bases between. Per the germline V gene, CDR1 is KGHSH and CDR2 is LQKENI. This CDR3 has 16 residues. The CDR3 nucleotides read TGTGCCAGCTCACCGGGGCAGGGAGGAGGTAACAATGAGCAGTTCTTC. Translating gives CASSPGQGGGNNEQFF.

The chain combines TRBV5-1 with TRBJ2-7; 7 nucleotides align to TRBD1. The CDR3 is 15 amino acids. The germline V gene encodes CDR1 SGHRS and CDR2 YFSETQ. V was pared by 4 bases and J by 2 bases, with 9 bases of the junction left unmatched. This chain's CDR3 is CASSQGDAGTYEQYF. CDR3 sequence (DNA): TGCGCCAGCAGCCAGGGGGATGCGGGTACCTACGAGCAGTACTTC.

The chain employs TRBV28 and TRBJ2-2, with D hard to call. V gave up 3 bases and J gave up 2 bases, with 4 bases separating them. The CDR3 runs 13 residues. Germline lookup yields CDR1 MDHEN and CDR2 SYDVKM. CDR3 sequence reads: CASSFPNTGELFF. The DNA for the CDR3 is TGTGCCAGCAGTTTCCCTAACACCGGGGAGCTGTTTTTT.

In its sample, this clone was seen a few times. The chain employs TRBV28 and TRBJ1-5, with 7 bases identical to TRBD1. Looked up from germline, CDR1 is MDHEN and CDR2 is SYDVKM. The CDR3 covers 16 residues. The V gene end was trimmed by 8 bases and the J gene end by 0 bases; junction bases not matched to a gene: 10. The CDR3 DNA reads TGTGCCAGCTGTGGGACAGTCATCTATAGCAATCAGCCCCAGCATTTT. This codes for CASCGTVIYSNQPQHF.

This clone was recorded a few times. This chain uses TRBV11-2 with TRBJ2-2, with TRBD2 matching 9 bases. Losses at the gene ends were 2 bases for V and 6 bases for J; bases not matched to a gene: 10. Germline CDR1 and CDR2: SGHAT and FQNNGV. The CDR3 extends over 17 amino acids. The CDR3 protein is CASSLRFYGTSPGELFF. CDR3 in DNA: TGTGCCAGCAGCTTAAGATTCTATGGGACTAGCCCCGGGGAGCTGTTTTTT.

The chain employs TRBV29-1 and TRBJ1-1; a possible D gene is TRBD1 (5 bases). V was shortened by 4 bases and J by 3 bases, with 12 bases between the two germline ends. Germline values: CDR1 SQVTM, CDR2 ANQGSEA. CDR3 length: 13 residues. Here the CDR3 DNA reads TGCAGCGTTGGCCGGGGAGGGGACACTGAAGCTTTCTTT. Amino acid sequence: CSVGRGGDTEAFF.

This clone was seen once. The CDR3 nucleotides are TGTGCCAGCAGGACAGGGGGGAACACCATATATTTT. Amino acids: CASRTGGNTIYF. This rearrangement joins TRBV28 to TRBJ1-3; 9 nucleotides align to TRBD1. J was trimmed by 7 bases and V by 6 bases; bases with no gene match: 1. The CDR3 contains 12 residues. The germline V gene has CDR1 MDHEN and CDR2 SYDVKM.